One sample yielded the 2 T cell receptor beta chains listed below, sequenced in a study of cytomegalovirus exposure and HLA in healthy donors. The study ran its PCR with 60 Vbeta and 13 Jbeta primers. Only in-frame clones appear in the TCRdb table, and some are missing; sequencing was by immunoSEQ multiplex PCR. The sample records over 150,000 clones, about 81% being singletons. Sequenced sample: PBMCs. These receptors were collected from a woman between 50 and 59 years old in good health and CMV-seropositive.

CDR3: CASSIRLAGTYNEQFF. In DNA form, the CDR3 reads TGTGCCAGTAGTATCCGACTAGCGGGGACCTACAATGAGCAGTTCTTC. The chain combines TRBV19 with TRBJ2-1; 11 positions match TRBD2. The ends lost 3 bases at V and 2 bases at J; junction bases unmatched: 3. CDR1 LNHDA and CDR2 SQIVND come from the germline V gene (reference sequence). CDR3 size: 16 residues.

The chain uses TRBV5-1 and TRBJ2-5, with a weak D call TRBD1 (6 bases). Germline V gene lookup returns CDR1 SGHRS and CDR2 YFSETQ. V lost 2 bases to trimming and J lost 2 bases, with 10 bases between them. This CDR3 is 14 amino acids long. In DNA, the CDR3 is TGCGCCAGCAGCTTACAGGGCGCGCAAGAGACCCAGTACTTC. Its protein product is CASSLQGAQETQYF.